This entry describes one T cell receptor (beta chain). The sample is drawn from a study of T-cell memory formation after mild COVID-19. Each CDR3 protein gets one entry after TCRdb re-called the 5' RACE reads with MiXCR. The sample records about 410,000 distinct CDR3 sequences, more than 15% being singletons. This CDR3 region has 12 residues. With 1 base removed from V and 4 bases from J, the gap between germline ends came to 5 bases. The germline gives CDR1 SGHTA, CDR2 FQGNSA. The J gene is TRBJ2-7, the V gene TRBV7-2; D call uncertain. Sequencing was performed on PBMCs or a T cell subset sorted from them (not recorded which). This sequence was found in a man aged 18 to 30 who had mild COVID-19 (a few samples of this study predate the infection). Cell type and time point are not known. Written as DNA, the CDR3 is TGTGCCAGCAGCTTAGACCAATACGAGCAGTACTTC. Its protein is CASSLDQYEQYF.